This T cell receptor beta chain was recorded in a study of cytomegalovirus exposure and HLA in healthy donors. Turning to the study itself: Genetic ancestry analysis placed about 76% of the 398 donors that were genotyped in the Caucasian-associated cluster.

PCR involved 60 Vbeta and 13 Jbeta primers. Using immunoSEQ multiplex PCR, the repertoire was profiled, and TCRdb retains in-frame clones only, with some absent. The sample includes 150,000 to 200,000 clones, roughly 79% of them seen just once. Study results and caveats: Exclusion applied to some V segments, including TRBV6-2 and TRBV6-3, as they were indistinguishable.

On this clone: Its antigen remains unknown.

This CDR3 comprises 18 residues. Germline V lookup: CDR1 SGHDN, CDR2 FVKESK. V gave up 1 base and J gave up 5 bases, with 21 bases separating them. The chain combines TRBV14 with TRBJ2-1; perhaps TRBD1 as D (5 bases). The TCR was taken from a woman in her 50s in good health and CMV-seropositive. What was sequenced was PBMCs. The DNA for the CDR3 is TGTGCCAGCAGCCAAGGCAGGGTAAGCCGAGTCAACGACAATGAGCAGTTCTTC. It is translated as CASSQGRVSRVNDNEQFF.